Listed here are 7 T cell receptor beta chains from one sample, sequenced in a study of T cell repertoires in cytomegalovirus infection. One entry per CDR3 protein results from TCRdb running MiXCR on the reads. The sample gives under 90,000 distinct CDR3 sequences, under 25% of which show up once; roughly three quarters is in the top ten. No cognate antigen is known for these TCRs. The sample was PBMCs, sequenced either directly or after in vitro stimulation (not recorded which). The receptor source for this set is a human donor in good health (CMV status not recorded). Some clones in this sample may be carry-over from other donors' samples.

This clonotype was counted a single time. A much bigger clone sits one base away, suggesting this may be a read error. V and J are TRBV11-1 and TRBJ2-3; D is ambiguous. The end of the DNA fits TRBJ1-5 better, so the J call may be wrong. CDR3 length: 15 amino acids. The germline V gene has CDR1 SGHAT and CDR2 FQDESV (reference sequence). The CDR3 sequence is CASSLLAGSTDTQHF. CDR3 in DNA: TGTGCCAGCAGCTTACTAGCGGGATCCACAGATACGCAGCATTTT.

The CDR3 DNA reads TGTGCCAGCAGTTTAGATAGCACCGTCAATGAGCAGTTCTTC. Amino acids: CASSLDSTVNEQFF. The chain has TRBV12-3 or TRBV12-4 and TRBJ2-1; D is undetermined. Trimming stripped 1 base from V and 6 bases from J, with 10 bases between. This CDR3 contains 14 residues.

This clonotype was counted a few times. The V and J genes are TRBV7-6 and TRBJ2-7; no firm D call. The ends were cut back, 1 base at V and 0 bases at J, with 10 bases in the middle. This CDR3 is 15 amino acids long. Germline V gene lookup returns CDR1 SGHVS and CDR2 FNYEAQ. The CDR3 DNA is TGTGCCAGCAGCTTAGAGCCCTTGAGCTCCTACGAGCAGTACTTC. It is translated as CASSLEPLSSYEQYF.

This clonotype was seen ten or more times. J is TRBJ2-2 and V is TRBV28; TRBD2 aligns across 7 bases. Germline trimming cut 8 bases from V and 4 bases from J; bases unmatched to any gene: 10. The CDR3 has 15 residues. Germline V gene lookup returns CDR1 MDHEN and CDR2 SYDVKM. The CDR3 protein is CASREGGSGTGELFF. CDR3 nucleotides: TGTGCCAGCCGTGAGGGCGGGAGTGGCACCGGGGAGCTGTTTTTT.

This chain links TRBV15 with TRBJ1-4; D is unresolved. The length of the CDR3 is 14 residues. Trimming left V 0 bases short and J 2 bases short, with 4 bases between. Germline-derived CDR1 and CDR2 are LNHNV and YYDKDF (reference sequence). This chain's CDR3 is CATSRDLTNEKLFF. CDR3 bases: TGTGCCACCAGCAGAGATCTTACTAATGAAAAACTGTTTTTT.

CDR3 region: CASRRSWRSNQPQHF. Written as DNA, the CDR3 is TGTGCCAGCAGAAGGTCATGGAGGAGCAATCAGCCCCAGCATTTT. This chain uses TRBV6-5 with TRBJ1-5; D unresolved. CDR1 and CDR2 from the germline V gene are MNHEY and SVGAGI. The CDR3 is 15 amino acids. Trimming left V 6 bases short and J 1 base short, with 13 bases between.

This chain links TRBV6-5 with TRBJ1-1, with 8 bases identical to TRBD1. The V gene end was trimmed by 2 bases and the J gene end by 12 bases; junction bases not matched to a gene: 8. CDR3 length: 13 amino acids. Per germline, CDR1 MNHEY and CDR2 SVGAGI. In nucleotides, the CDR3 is TGTGCCAGCAGTTACGAGATACAGGGGGTGACTTTCTTT. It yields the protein CASSYEIQGVTFF.